This T cell receptor beta chain was sequenced for a study of T cells expressing NK-cell markers. Across the study: Sequenced donors, eight in total, included seven who were HCMV-seropositive and one who was seronegative.

The CDR3 has 16 amino acids. The V gene's germline CDR1 is SGHDT and CDR2 YYEEEE. TCRdb re-called the 5' RACE reads and catalogs CDR3 proteins one per entry, DNA excluded. Seen in this sample are hundreds of thousands of distinct CDR3 sequences; the ten most common clones hold around 4.2%. The sequence was obtained from a woman between 18 and 70 years old in good health. Sequenced input: blood T cells: a sorted CD56 or NKG2C T cell subset, CD4+ or CD8+ T cells, or bulk PBMC T cells (not recorded which). The J gene is TRBJ2-7, the V gene TRBV5-6; lacking DNA, the TRBD2 call made by TCRdb goes unchecked. CDR3 sequence reads: CASSATLAGSLYEQYF.